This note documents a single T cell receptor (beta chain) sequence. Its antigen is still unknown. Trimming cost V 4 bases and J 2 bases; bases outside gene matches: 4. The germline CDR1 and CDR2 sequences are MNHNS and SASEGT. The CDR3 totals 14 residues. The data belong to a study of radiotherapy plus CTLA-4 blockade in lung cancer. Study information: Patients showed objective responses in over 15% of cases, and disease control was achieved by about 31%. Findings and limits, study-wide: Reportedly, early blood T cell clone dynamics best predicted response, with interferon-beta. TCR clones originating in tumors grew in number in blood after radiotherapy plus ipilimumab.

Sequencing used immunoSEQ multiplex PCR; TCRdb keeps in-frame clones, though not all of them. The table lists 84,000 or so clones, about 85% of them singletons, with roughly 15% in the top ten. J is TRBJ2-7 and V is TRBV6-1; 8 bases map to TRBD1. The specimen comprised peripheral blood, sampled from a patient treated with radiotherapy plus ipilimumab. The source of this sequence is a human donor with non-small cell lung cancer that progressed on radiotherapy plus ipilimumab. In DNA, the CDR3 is TGTGCCAGCAGTGTCCGACAGGGGACCTACGAGCAGTACTTC. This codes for CASSVRQGTYEQYF.